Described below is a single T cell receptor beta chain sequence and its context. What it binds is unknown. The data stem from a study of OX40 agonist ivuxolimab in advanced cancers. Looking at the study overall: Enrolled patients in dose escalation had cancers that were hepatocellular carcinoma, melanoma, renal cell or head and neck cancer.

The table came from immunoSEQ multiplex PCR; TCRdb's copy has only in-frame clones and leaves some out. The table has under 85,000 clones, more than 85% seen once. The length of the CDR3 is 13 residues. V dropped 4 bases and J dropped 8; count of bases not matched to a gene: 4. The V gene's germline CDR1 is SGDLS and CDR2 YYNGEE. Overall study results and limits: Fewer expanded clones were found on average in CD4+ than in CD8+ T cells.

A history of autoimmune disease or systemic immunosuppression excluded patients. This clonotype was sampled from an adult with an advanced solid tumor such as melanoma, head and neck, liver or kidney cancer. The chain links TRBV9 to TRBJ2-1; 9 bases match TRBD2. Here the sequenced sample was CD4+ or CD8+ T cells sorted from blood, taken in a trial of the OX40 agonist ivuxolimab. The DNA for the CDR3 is TGTGCCAGCAGCTCCCGACTAGCGGATGAGCAGTTCTTC. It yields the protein CASSSRLADEQFF.